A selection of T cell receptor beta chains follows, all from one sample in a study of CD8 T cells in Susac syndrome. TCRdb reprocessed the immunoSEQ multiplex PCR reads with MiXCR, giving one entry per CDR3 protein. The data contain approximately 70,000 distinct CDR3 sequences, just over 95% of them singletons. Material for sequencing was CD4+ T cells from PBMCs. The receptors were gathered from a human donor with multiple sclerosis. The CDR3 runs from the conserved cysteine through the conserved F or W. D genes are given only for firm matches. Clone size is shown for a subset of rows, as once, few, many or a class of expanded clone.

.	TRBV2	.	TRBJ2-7	CASSKGGGYYEQYF
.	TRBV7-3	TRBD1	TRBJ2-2	CASSPRTGGTGELFF
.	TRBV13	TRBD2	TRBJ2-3	CASSPTGLAGDTDTQYF
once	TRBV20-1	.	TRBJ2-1	CSARDIERTYNEQFF
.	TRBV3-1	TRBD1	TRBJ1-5	CASSPQQGTGNQPQHF
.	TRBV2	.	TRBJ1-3	CASSEQSHSGNTIYF
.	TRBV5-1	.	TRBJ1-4	CASSLIGDRGEKLFF
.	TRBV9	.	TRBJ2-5	CASSPDGAVQETQYF
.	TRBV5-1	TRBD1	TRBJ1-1	CASSQGTVNTEAFF
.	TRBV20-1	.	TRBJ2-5	CSARDSPGETQYF
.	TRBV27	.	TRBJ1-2	CASSRASGEHGYTF
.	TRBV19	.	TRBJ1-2	CASSLGRYGYTF
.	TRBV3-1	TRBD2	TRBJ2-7	CASSQVDGGAVEQYF
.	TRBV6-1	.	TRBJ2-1	CASSLNAGGLADNEQFF
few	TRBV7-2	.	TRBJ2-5	CASSLGEGGTQYF
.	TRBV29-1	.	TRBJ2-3	CSVVRGGTDTQYF
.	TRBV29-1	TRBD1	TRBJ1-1	CSVVRTGNMNTEAFF
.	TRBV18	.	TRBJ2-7	CASSPSEGEQYF
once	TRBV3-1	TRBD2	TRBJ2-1	CASSFRDYPNEQFF
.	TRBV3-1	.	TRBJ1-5	CASRWGARDQPQHF
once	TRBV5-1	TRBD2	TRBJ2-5	CASSGGLHETQYF
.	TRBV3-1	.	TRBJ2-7	CASSPRVPGFLSYEQYF
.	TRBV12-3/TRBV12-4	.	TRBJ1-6	CASNPGITDSPLHF
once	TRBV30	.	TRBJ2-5	CAWSTGSDGETQYF
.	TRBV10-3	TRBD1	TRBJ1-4	CAIGQGGEKLFF
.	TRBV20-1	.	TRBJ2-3	CSAVQRSIGDTQYF
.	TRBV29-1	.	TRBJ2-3	CSVPEGPGLLTDTQYF
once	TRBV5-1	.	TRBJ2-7	CASSLGPPLARSYEQYF
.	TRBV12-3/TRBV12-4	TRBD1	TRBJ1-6	CASSPTGAPSPLHF
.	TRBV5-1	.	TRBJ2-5	CASRYDTQETQYF
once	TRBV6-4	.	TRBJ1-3	CASSVDDNPGNTIYF
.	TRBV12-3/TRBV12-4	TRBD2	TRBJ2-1	CASSFLLAGYNEQFF
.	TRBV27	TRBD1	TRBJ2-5	CASSLFRDRVETQYF
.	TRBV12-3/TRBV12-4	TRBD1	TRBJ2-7	CASRGQGTYEQYF
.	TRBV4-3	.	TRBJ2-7	CASSQEGTGVGEQYF
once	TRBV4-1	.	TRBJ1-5	CASSRSLEGGPSNQPQHF
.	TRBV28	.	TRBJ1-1	CASSPGWAEAFF
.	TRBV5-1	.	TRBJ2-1	CASSSDRYNEQFF
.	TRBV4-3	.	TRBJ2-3	CASSQQGTGTDTQYF
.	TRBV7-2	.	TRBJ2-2	CASSLVGVGELFF
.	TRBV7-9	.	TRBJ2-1	CASITGYNEQFF
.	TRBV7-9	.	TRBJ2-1	CASSSGTSYNEQFF
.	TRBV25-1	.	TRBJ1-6	CASSGTINNSPLHF
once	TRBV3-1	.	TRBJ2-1	CASSRGTAYNEQFF
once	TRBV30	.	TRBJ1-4	CAWSVPTRANEKLFF
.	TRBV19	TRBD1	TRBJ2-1	CASSYPGTVTNEQFF
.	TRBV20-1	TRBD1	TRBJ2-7	CSAARNRGTYEQYF
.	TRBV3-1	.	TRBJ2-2	CASSQGHGELFF
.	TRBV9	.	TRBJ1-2	CASSVVLTYGYTF
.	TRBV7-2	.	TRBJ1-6	CASSLETDSSSPLHF
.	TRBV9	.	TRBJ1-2	CASSVAVGSAGYTF